This TCR beta chain is drawn from a study of cytomegalovirus exposure and HLA in healthy donors. Study results and limitations: A later analysis linked a missense DCLRE1C variant to TCR beta V- and J-gene trimming. Earlier analysis yielded a pattern in which most TCR beta V segments were productive about 90% or about 30% of the time. Later work showed greater clonal expansion in HLA-associated TCR beta chains than in equally common others. TRBV6-2, TRBV6-3 and some other V segments were unresolvable in 87-base-pair reads.

Trimming at V came to 0 bases and at J to 6 bases, leaving 11 bases not matched to a gene. The V gene's germline CDR1 is SGHAT and CDR2 FQNNGV. The length of the CDR3 is 17 residues. This clone came up once. Its antigen is not known. 13 Jbeta primers and 60 Vbeta primers were used for the PCR. Profiling relied on immunoSEQ multiplex PCR, and the TCRdb table lists in-frame clones only, not all of them. The table lists about 180,000 clones, roughly four fifths of them singletons. This chain connects TRBV11-2 to TRBJ2-3, with 8 bases lining up with TRBD2. The sequencing input was PBMCs. This clonotype originated in a woman in her fifties or sixties in good health and CMV-seronegative. DNA for the CDR3: TGTGCCAGCAGCTTAGATCGGGGGACTAGTCGTCCGGATACGCAGTATTTT. It encodes CASSLDRGTSRPDTQYF.